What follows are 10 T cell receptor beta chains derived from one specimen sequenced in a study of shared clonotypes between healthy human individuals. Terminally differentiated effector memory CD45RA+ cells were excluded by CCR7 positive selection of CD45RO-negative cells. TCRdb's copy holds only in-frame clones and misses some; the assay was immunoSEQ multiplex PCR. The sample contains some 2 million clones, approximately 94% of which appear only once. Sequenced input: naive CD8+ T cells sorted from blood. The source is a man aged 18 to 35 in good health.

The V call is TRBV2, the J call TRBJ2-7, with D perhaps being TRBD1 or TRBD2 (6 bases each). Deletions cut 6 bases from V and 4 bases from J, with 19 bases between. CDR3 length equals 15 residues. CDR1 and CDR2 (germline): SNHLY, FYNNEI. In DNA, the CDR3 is TGTGCCAGCAGAGGTTACGTGACGGGGGCTTACGAGCAGTACTTC. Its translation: CASRGYVTGAYEQYF.

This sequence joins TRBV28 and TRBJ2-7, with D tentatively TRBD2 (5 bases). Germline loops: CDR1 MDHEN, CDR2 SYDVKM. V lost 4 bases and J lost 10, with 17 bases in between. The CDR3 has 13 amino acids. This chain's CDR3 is CASSWGSEPEQYF. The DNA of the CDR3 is TGTGCCAGCAGTTGGGGTAGCGAGCCGGAACAGTACTTC.

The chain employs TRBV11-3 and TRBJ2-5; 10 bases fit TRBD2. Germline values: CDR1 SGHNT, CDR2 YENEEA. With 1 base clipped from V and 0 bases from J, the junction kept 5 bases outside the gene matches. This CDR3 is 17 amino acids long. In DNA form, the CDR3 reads TGTGCCAGCAGCTTAGCCCCTAGCGGGAGTCACCAAGAGACCCAGTACTTC. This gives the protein CASSLAPSGSHQETQYF. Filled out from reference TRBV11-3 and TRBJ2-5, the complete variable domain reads EAGVVQSPRYKIIEKKQPVAFWCNPISGHNTLYWYLQNLGQGPELLIRYENEEAVDDSQLPKDRFSAERLKGVDSTLKIQPAELGDSAVYLCASSLAPSGSHQETQYFGPGTRLLVL.

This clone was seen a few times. The CDR3: CASSHPGQGYAGELFF. The CDR3, as DNA: TGTGCCAGCAGCCACCCGGGACAGGGGTACGCCGGGGAGCTGTTTTTT. The V and J genes are TRBV9 and TRBJ2-2, with 10 bases matching TRBD1. CDR1 is SGDLS and CDR2 is YYNGEE in the germline V gene. The V and J ends lost 4 bases and 6 bases, in that order; junction bases with no gene match: 9. This CDR3 has 16 residues.

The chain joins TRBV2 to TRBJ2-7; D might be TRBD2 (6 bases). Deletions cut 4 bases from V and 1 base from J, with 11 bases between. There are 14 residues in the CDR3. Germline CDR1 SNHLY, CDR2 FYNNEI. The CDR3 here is CASSASSASYEQYF. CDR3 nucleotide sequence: TGTGCCAGCAGTGCTTCTAGCGCGTCCTACGAGCAGTACTTC.

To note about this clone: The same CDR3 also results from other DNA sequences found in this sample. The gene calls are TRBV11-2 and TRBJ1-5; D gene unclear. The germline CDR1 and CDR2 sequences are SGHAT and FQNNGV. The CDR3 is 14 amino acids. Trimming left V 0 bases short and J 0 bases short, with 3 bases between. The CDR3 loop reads CASSLDSSNQPQHF. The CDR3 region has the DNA TGTGCCAGCAGCTTAGACAGTAGCAATCAGCCCCAGCATTTT.

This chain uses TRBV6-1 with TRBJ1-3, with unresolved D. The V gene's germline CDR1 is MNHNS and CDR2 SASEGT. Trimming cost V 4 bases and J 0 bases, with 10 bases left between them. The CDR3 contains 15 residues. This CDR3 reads CASSVDESSGNTIYF. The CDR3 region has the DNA TGTGCCAGCAGTGTCGACGAGAGCTCTGGAAACACCATATATTTT.

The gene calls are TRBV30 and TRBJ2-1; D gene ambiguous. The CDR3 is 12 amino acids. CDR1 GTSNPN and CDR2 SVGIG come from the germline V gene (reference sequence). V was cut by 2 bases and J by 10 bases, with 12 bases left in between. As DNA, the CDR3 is TGTGCCTGGAGTTACGCCTCCGGAGAGCAGTTCTTC. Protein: CAWSYASGEQFF.

The DNA of the CDR3 is TGTGCCAGCAGTGAAATGCCACCGACTAGCGGGAGTGAAGAGACCCAGTACTTC. It yields the protein CASSEMPPTSGSEETQYF. V and J are TRBV2 and TRBJ2-5; TRBD2 agrees at 12 bases. Per the germline V gene, CDR1 is SNHLY and CDR2 is FYNNEI. The CDR3 is 18 residues long. V lost 2 bases and J lost 3; bases outside the gene matches: 10.

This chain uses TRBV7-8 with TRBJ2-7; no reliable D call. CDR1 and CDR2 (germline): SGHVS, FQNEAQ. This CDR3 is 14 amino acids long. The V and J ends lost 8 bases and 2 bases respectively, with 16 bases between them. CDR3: CASGFIDGAYEQYF. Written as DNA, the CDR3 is TGTGCCAGCGGATTCATAGACGGAGCCTACGAGCAGTACTTC.